The clone carrying this TCR beta chain has a single count. The data derive from a study of blood T cell repertoires in COVID-19. Generated by immunoSEQ multiplex PCR, the TCRdb table keeps only in-frame clones and is missing some. Found here are about 83,000 clones, roughly 80% of them singletons; the top ten hold about 16%. Germline loops: CDR1 SGHNT, CDR2 YYREEE (reference sequence). This CDR3 is built from 16 residues. The junction had 9 bases not matched to a gene; V was cut back by 3 bases and J by 1 base. The rearrangement links TRBV5-4 to TRBJ2-7; 8 bases fit TRBD2. Sequenced material: peripheral blood. The clonotype was recovered from a woman at least 80 years old with acute or convalescent COVID-19. CDR3 DNA: TGTGCCAGCAGCTCTCCCCGGGGGGGTGGATCCTACGAGCAGTACTTC. It yields the protein CASSSPRGGGSYEQYF.